Following are 26 T cell receptor beta chains from one sample sequenced in a study of PD-1 blockade in classical Hodgkin lymphoma. Produced via immunoSEQ multiplex PCR; TCRdb's table is partial and in-frame only. The repertoire holds tens of thousands of clones, with 85% to 95% as singletons. Each patient experienced a relapse that followed autologous stem cell transplantation, and brentuximab vedotin exposure varied. Sequenced here: peripheral blood mononuclear cells (PBMCs), sampled at baseline. The receptor set was obtained from a human donor with classical Hodgkin lymphoma.

This clone is deemed medium-sized. The chain carries TRBV19 and TRBJ2-3, with D perhaps TRBD1 (5 bases). This CDR3 is built from 17 residues. Germline values: CDR1 LNHDA, CDR2 SQIVND (reference sequence). Trimming took 0 bases from V and 2 from J, leaving 15 bases between them. The chain's CDR3 is CASSIDPTVGNTDTQYF. The CDR3 DNA is TGTGCCAGTAGTATAGACCCGACAGTGGGGAACACAGATACGCAGTATTTT.

CDR3 in amino acids: CASSERGGRSDTQYF. The CDR3 DNA is TGTGCCAGCAGTGAGAGGGGCGGGAGATCGGATACGCAGTATTTT. This sequence joins TRBV6-1 and TRBJ2-3; 7 positions match TRBD2. Germline V CDR1 and CDR2: MNHNS, SASEGT. The CDR3 consists of 15 residues. Losses at the gene ends were 3 bases for V and 6 bases for J; bases not matched to a gene: 9.

This sequence joins TRBV5-4 and TRBJ1-4, with 9 bases fitting TRBD1. Germline loops: CDR1 SGHNT, CDR2 YYREEE (reference sequence). This CDR3 has 14 residues. With V trimmed by 0 bases and J by 9 bases, 3 bases remained unmatched. The CDR3: CASSLETGGKKLFF. The CDR3 DNA reads as TGTGCCAGCAGCTTGGAGACAGGGGGAAAAAAACTGTTTTTT.

The J gene is TRBJ2-3, the V gene TRBV7-4; TRBD1 might be the D (6 bases). Germline CDR1 and CDR2: SGHVT and SQSDAQ. The CDR3 spans 15 residues. V gave up 8 bases and J gave up 2 bases, with 17 bases separating them. The CDR3 nucleotides read TGTGCCAGCCACGCCGGGCAGGGGCACACAGATACGCAGTATTTT. Translated: CASHAGQGHTDTQYF.

The rearrangement links TRBV7-9 to TRBJ1-1; D is perhaps TRBD1 (5 bases). V lost 5 bases to trimming and J lost 3 bases, with 22 bases between them. Germline V lookup: CDR1 SEHNR, CDR2 FQNEAQ (reference sequence). The length of the CDR3 is 17 residues. The CDR3 DNA sequence: TGTGCCAGCAGCCCCGGGTCTTATTTCGGGGGTGACACTGAAGCTTTCTTT. This gives the protein CASSPGSYFGGDTEAFF. Complete variable domain (other parts from reference TRBV7-9 and TRBJ1-1): DTGVSQNPRHKITKRGQNVTFRCDPISEHNRLYWYRQTLGQGPEFLTYFQNEAQLEKSRLLSDRFSAERPKGSFSTLEIQRTEQGDSAMYLCASSPGSYFGGDTEAFFGQGTRLTVV.

The chain employs TRBV7-9 and TRBJ2-5; D gene unclear. The CDR3 covers 14 residues. Looked up from germline, CDR1 is SEHNR and CDR2 is FQNEAQ (reference sequence). Trimming cost V 2 bases and J 1 base, with 8 bases left between them. The DNA of the CDR3 is TGTGCCAGCAGCTTACGGTCTGCCCAAGAGACCCAGTACTTC. Protein: CASSLRSAQETQYF.

The rearrangement joins TRBV11-3 to TRBJ1-5; TRBD1 agrees at 9 bases. CDR3 size: 16 residues. Germline CDR1 reads SGHNT; CDR2 reads YENEEA. J was trimmed by 0 bases and V by 5 bases; bases with no gene match: 5. The CDR3 sequence: CASSRKGQGSNQPQHF. The CDR3 DNA reads as TGTGCCAGCAGCCGTAAGGGACAGGGTAGCAATCAGCCCCAGCATTTT.

The chain is built from TRBV10-1 and TRBJ1-5; D may be TRBD1 (5 bases). V lost 7 bases and J lost 6, with 19 bases in between. The CDR3 is 15 residues long. CDR1 and CDR2 (germline): WNHNN, SYGVQD (reference sequence). The CDR3 spells CASMAPDGASQPQHF. CDR3 DNA sequence: TGCGCCAGCATGGCCCCCGATGGGGCAAGTCAGCCCCAGCATTTT.

The chain couples TRBV19 to TRBJ2-1; D tentatively reads TRBD1 or TRBD2 (5 bases each). This CDR3 comprises 13 residues. The germline CDR1 and CDR2 sequences are LNHDA and SQIVND (reference sequence). V was shortened by 3 bases and J by 7 bases, with 10 bases between the two germline ends. CDR3 residues: CASSIGGRNEQFF. In DNA form, the CDR3 reads TGTGCCAGTAGTATTGGGGGTAGGAATGAGCAGTTCTTC.

The gene calls are TRBV6-5 and TRBJ1-1, with 7 positions matching TRBD1. The V segment lost 5 bases and the J segment 4 bases; nucleotides outside the gene matches: 10. CDR1 and CDR2 from the germline V gene are MNHEY and SVGAGI. The CDR3 runs to 15 residues. DNA for the CDR3: TGTGCCAGCAGTCCGAAACCAGGGGGAGGCACTGAAGCTTTCTTT. It translates to CASSPKPGGGTEAFF.

The rearrangement joins TRBV5-1 to TRBJ1-1, with TRBD1 as a possible D gene (6 bases). With 1 base removed from V and 5 bases from J, the gap between germline ends came to 12 bases. This CDR3 region has 14 residues. Germline CDR1 is SGHRS and CDR2 is YFSETQ. CDR3 sequence (DNA): TGCGCCAGCAGCTTGCCGGACAGTTCGACTGAAGCTTTCTTT. Amino acid sequence: CASSLPDSSTEAFF.

The chain is built from TRBV28 and TRBJ2-6; D gene ambiguous. The germline V gene has CDR1 MDHEN and CDR2 SYDVKM. The CDR3 sequence is 19 residues long. The V and J ends lost 2 bases and 7 bases respectively, with 24 bases between them. The CDR3 bases are TGTGCCAGCAGTTTACTAGGTGGGTACGGCAAAGGCAGAGCCAACGTCCTGACTTTC. Residues: CASSLLGGYGKGRANVLTF.

In this sample, this clone turned up a few times. The chain combines TRBV27 with TRBJ1-4; D not certain. V dropped 3 bases and J dropped 2 bases, with 7 bases sitting between them. Germline V CDR1 and CDR2: MNHEY, SMNVEV (reference sequence). CDR3 length: 14 amino acids. The CDR3 DNA is TGTGCCAGCAGTTTTAGGCAGACTAATGAAAAACTGTTTTTT. This gives the protein CASSFRQTNEKLFF.

The chain recombines TRBV19 with TRBJ2-7; D assignment may be TRBD1 or TRBD2 (6 bases each). Trimming pared 3 bases from V and 2 bases from J, leaving 11 bases between. CDR1 LNHDA and CDR2 SQIVND come from the germline V gene (reference sequence). This CDR3 contains 14 residues. Written as DNA, the CDR3 is TGTGCCAGTAGTATTCCGGGGGCCCCCTACGAGCAGTACTTC. Translating gives CASSIPGAPYEQYF.

The chain uses TRBV9 and TRBJ1-2, with a possible D match to TRBD1 (5 bases). V was clipped by 2 bases and J by 4 bases, with 15 bases between them. The CDR3 extends over 15 amino acids. Germline V gene data show CDR1 as SGDLS and CDR2 as YYNGEE. The CDR3 reads CASSVRGSLLYGYTF. The CDR3 nucleotides are TGTGCCAGCAGCGTCCGGGGCTCTCTTCTCTATGGCTACACCTTC.

The chain carries TRBV5-6 and TRBJ2-1, with TRBD1 matching over 8 bases. The junction had 8 bases not matched to a gene; V was cut back by 0 bases and J by 9 bases. Germline loops: CDR1 SGHDT, CDR2 YYEEEE. There are 15 residues in the CDR3. This chain's CDR3 is CASSLADREGGEQFF. The DNA for the CDR3 is TGTGCCAGCAGCTTGGCGGACAGGGAAGGGGGTGAGCAGTTCTTC.

The chain uses TRBV4-3 and TRBJ2-3; TRBD1 matches at 8 bases. Germline-derived CDR1 and CDR2 are LGHNA and YSLEER. The V gene end was trimmed by 3 bases and the J gene end by 3 bases; junction bases not matched to a gene: 5. The CDR3 consists of 15 residues. The CDR3 loop reads CASSHRQGRTDTQYF. The CDR3 DNA is TGCGCCAGCAGCCACAGACAGGGGAGAACAGATACGCAGTATTTT.

CDR3 in DNA: TGTGCCAGCAGTACAGTACATTCGGGACTGTTAAGCTCCTACGAGCAGTACTTC. Its protein product is CASSTVHSGLLSSYEQYF. The chain carries TRBV7-2 and TRBJ2-7; possible D gene TRBD2, 6 bases. Germline V gives CDR1 SGHTA, CDR2 FQGNSA. Trimming cost V 6 bases and J 0 bases, with 24 bases left between them. This CDR3 spans 18 amino acids.

The chain carries TRBV15 and TRBJ2-1; 11 nucleotides line up with TRBD1. The CDR3 is made up of 13 amino acids. Germline-derived CDR1 and CDR2 are LNHNV and YYDKDF (reference sequence). The V and J ends lost 5 bases and 10 bases, in that order; junction bases with no gene match: 4. The CDR3 DNA is TGTGCCACCAGCCCCGGGACAGGGGGGGAGCAGTTCTTC. Translating gives CATSPGTGGEQFF.

The genes are TRBV27 and TRBJ2-5; TRBD1 matches 10 bases. Germline CDR1 and CDR2: MNHEY and SMNVEV (reference sequence). The CDR3 totals 13 residues. J lost 4 bases, V lost 6 bases, and 2 bases had no gene match. The CDR3 DNA reads TGTGCCAGCAGCCGACAGGGGGCAGAGACCCAGTACTTC. Protein: CASSRQGAETQYF.

This clone appeared a single time. The chain combines TRBV18 with TRBJ2-7; D gene unclear. V lost 0 bases to trimming and J lost 0 bases, with 6 bases between them. Germline CDR1 KGHSH, CDR2 LQKENI. The CDR3 sequence is 14 residues long. CDR3 sequence: CASSPPSSSYEQYF. The CDR3 region has the DNA TGTGCCAGCTCACCACCGAGCAGCTCCTACGAGCAGTACTTC.

The J gene is TRBJ1-5, the V gene TRBV28; D gene ambiguous. Per germline, CDR1 MDHEN and CDR2 SYDVKM. Trimming left V 6 bases short and J 0 bases short, with 18 bases between. The CDR3 covers 17 residues. The CDR3 here is CASRRTPVGYSNQPQHF. CDR3 nucleotide sequence: TGTGCCAGCAGAAGAACCCCCGTAGGGTATAGCAATCAGCCCCAGCATTTT.

The chain carries TRBV4-1 and TRBJ1-3; no firm D call. V shed 2 bases and J shed 2 bases, with 13 bases lying between them. The CDR3 is made up of 16 amino acids. From germline, CDR1 is MGHRA and CDR2 YSYEKL. The CDR3 loop reads CASSQPFENPGNTIYF. In DNA form, the CDR3 reads TGCGCCAGCAGCCAACCATTCGAGAACCCTGGAAACACCATATATTTT.

V usage is TRBV5-6 and J usage is TRBJ2-5; a possible D gene is TRBD2 (7 bases). With 1 base removed from V and 4 bases from J, the gap between germline ends came to 20 bases. Per germline, CDR1 SGHDT and CDR2 YYEEEE. The CDR3 runs to 17 residues. CDR3 DNA: TGTGCCAGCAGCTTGCGTGGGGGGGCCGGTTTAGGAGAGACCCAGTACTTC. This codes for CASSLRGGAGLGETQYF.

The chain is built from TRBV5-8 and TRBJ1-5, with D perhaps matching TRBD1 (5 bases). This CDR3 has 16 amino acids. Germline-derived CDR1 and CDR2 are SGHTS and YDEGEE. Trimming left V 0 bases short and J 2 bases short, with 12 bases between. The CDR3, as DNA: TGTGCCAGCAGCTTGGTTGCGGGGCGAGGCAATCAGCCCCAGCATTTT. As protein: CASSLVAGRGNQPQHF.

The chain has TRBV19 and TRBJ1-5, with D tentatively TRBD1 (6 bases). V was clipped by 5 bases and J by 5 bases, with 19 bases between them. Germline V gives CDR1 LNHDA, CDR2 SQIVND (reference sequence). This CDR3 spans 16 amino acids. CDR3 DNA sequence: TGTGCCAGTAGTTTTGCGGACAGTTCGTTTTATCAGCCCCAGCATTTT. Translating it yields CASSFADSSFYQPQHF.